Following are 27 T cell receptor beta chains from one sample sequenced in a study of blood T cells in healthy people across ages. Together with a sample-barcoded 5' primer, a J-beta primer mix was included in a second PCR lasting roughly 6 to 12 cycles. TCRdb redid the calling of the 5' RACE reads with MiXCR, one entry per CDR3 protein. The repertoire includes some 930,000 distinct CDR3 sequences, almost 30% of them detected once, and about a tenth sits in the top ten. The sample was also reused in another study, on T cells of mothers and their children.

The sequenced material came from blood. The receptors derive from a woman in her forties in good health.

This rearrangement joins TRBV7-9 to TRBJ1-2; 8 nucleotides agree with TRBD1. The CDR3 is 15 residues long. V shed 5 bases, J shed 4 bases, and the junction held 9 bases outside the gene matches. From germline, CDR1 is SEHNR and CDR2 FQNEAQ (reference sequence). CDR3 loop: CASSDGQGTTYGYTF. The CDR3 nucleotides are TGTGCCAGCAGCGACGGACAGGGCACCACCTATGGCTACACCTTC. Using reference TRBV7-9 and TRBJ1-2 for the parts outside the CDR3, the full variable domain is DTGVSQNPRHKITKRGQNVTFRCDPISEHNRLYWYRQTLGQGPEFLTYFQNEAQLEKSRLLSDRFSAERPKGSFSTLEIQRTEQGDSAMYLCASSDGQGTTYGYTFGSGTRLTVV.

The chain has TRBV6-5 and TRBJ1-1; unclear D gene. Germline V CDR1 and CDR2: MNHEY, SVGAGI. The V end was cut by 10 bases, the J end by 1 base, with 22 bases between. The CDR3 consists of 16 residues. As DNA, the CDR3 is TGTGCCACCCAAACAACACTCGGAGGCGGGAACACTGAAGCTTTCTTT. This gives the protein CATQTTLGGGNTEAFF.

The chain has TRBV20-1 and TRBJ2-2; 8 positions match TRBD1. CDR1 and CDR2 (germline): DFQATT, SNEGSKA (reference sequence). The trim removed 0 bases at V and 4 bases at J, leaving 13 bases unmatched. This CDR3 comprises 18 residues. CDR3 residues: CSARDRVKGQASTGELFF. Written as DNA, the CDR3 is TGCAGTGCTAGAGATAGAGTTAAGGGACAGGCGTCCACCGGGGAGCTGTTTTTT.

CDR3 sequence reads: CASSVAGQGFGYTF. The CDR3 DNA reads as TGTGCCAGCAGTGTAGCCGGACAGGGATTTGGCTACACCTTC. V and J are TRBV28 and TRBJ1-2; 8 nucleotides line up with TRBD1. CDR1 and CDR2 (germline): MDHEN, SYDVKM. The V segment lost 5 bases and the J segment 7 bases; nucleotides outside the gene matches: 9. The CDR3 consists of 14 residues.

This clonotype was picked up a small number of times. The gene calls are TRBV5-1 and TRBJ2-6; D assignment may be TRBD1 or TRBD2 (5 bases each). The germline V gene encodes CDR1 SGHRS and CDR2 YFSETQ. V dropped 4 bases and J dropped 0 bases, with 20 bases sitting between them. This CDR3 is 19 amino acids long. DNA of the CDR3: TGCGCCAGCAGCCTCAGCGCAGGGAGACTTAGCTCTGGGGCCAACGTCCTGACTTTC. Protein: CASSLSAGRLSSGANVLTF.

In DNA form, the CDR3 reads TGTGCCAGCAGTTTGGGGGGGAATGGGGGTACGCAGTATTTT. As protein: CASSLGGNGGTQYF. The rearrangement uses TRBV28 and TRBJ2-3; TRBD2 agrees at 7 bases. This CDR3 has 14 amino acids. Germline CDR1 MDHEN, CDR2 SYDVKM. Trimming took 3 bases from V and 8 from J; bases not matched to a gene: 8.

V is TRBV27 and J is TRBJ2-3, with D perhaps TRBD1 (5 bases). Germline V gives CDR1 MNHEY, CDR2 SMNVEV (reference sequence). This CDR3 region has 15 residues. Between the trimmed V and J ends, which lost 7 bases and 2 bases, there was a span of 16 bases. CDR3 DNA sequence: TGTGCCAGCAAGAAGTCCAGGGTAGCCACAGATACGCAGTATTTT. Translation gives CASKKSRVATDTQYF.

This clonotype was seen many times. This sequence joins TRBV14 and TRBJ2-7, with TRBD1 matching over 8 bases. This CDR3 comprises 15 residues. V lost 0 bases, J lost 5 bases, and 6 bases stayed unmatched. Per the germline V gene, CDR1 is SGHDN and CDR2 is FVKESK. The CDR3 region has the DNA TGTGCCAGCAGCCAAGATGTCAGGGGGCTCGACGAGCAGTACTTC. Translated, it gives CASSQDVRGLDEQYF.

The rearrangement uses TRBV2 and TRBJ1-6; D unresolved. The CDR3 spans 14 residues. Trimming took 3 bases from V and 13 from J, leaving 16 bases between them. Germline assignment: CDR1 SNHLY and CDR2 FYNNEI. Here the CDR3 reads CASSDDPRRNPLHF. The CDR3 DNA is TGTGCCAGCAGTGACGATCCAAGGCGGAACCCCCTCCACTTT.

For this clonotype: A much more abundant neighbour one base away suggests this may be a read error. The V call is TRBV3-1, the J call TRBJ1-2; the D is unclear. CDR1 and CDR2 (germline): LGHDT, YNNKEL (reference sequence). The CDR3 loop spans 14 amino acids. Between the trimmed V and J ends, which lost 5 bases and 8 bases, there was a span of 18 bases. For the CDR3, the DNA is TGTGCCAGCAGCATGGGCGAGGTCCCGAGGGGCTACACCTTC. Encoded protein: CASSMGEVPRGYTF.

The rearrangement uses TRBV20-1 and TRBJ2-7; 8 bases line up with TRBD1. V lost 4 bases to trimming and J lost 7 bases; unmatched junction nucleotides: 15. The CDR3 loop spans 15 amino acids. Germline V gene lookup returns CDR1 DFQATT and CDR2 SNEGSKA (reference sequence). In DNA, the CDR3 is TGCAGTGCTAAGATCGGACAGGGAGGCTTGAGGGAGCAGTACTTC. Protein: CSAKIGQGGLREQYF.

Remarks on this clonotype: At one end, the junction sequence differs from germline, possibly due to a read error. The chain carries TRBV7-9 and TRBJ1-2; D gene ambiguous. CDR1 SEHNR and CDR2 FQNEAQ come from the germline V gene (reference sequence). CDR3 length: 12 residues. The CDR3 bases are TGTGCCAGCAGCTTAGATAGAGGTGGCTACGCCTTC. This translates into CASSLDRGGYAF.

CDR3 loop: CASSFTGQGNYGYTF. For the CDR3, the DNA is TGTGCCAGCAGCTTTACCGGACAGGGGAACTATGGCTACACCTTC. The rearrangement uses TRBV5-5 and TRBJ1-2; 9 bases line up with TRBD1. This CDR3 contains 15 residues. Germline V gene lookup returns CDR1 SGHKS and CDR2 YYEKEE (reference sequence). Trimming took 2 bases from V and 2 from J; bases not matched to a gene: 4.

The DNA for the CDR3 is TGTGCCAGCACCTCGGCCCCCCTGACCTATGAGCAGTACTTC. Translation gives CASTSAPLTYEQYF. The chain employs TRBV28 and TRBJ2-4; D gene unclear. Germline lookup yields CDR1 MDHEN and CDR2 SYDVKM. V was pared by 7 bases and J by 13 bases, with 23 bases between. The CDR3 runs 14 residues.

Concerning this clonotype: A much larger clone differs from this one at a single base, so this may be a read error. CDR3 amino acids: CVSSQDAGTYEQYF. As DNA, the CDR3 is TGCGTCAGCAGCCAAGATGCAGGTACCTACGAGCAGTACTTC. The rearrangement uses TRBV4-3 and TRBJ2-7, with D unclear. Germline CDR1 LGHNA, CDR2 YSLEER. This CDR3 is 14 amino acids long.

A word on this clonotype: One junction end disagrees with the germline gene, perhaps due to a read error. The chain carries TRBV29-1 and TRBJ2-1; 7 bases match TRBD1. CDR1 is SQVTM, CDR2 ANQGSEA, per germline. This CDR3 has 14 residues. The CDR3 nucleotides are TGCAGCGTTCAACAGGGGTGCTCCTACAATGAGCGGTTCTTC. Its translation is CSVQQGCSYNERFF.

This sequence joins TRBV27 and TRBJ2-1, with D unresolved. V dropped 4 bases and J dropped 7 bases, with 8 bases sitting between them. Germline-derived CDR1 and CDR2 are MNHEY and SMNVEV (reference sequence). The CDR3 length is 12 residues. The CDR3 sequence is CASSSARNEQFF. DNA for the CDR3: TGTGCCAGCAGTTCCGCACGGAATGAGCAGTTCTTC.

The CDR3 protein is CASSLNPTNEKLFF. CDR3 DNA sequence: TGTGCCAGCAGCTTAAATCCAACTAATGAAAAACTGTTTTTT. The chain employs TRBV7-9 and TRBJ1-4; D unclear. Trimming shortened V by 2 bases and J by 0 bases, and 4 bases separated the two germline ends. CDR1 and CDR2 from the germline V gene are SEHNR and FQNEAQ (reference sequence). This CDR3 contains 14 residues.

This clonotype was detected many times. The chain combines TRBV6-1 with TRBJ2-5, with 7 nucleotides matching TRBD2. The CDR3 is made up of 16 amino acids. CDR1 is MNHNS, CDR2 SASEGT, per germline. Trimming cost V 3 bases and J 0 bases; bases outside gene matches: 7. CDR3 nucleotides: TGTGCCAGCAGTGACCCGGGACTAACGTACCAAGAGACCCAGTACTTC. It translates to CASSDPGLTYQETQYF.

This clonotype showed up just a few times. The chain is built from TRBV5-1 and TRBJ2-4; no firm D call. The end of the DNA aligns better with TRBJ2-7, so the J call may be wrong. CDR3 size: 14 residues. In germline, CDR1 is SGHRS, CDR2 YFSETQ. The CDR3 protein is CASSLDGRPYEQYF. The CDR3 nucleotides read TGCGCCAGCAGCTTGGATGGTCGCCCCTACGAGCAGTACTTC.

The CDR3 DNA sequence: TGTGCCAGCAGTGAATCCGGACTCTATGGCTACACCTTC. This translates into CASSESGLYGYTF. The J gene is TRBJ1-2, the V gene TRBV25-1; no clear D gene. The CDR3 consists of 13 residues. CDR1 and CDR2 from the germline V gene are MGHDK and SYGVNS. V lost 1 base and J 4 bases, leaving 7 bases between the germline ends.

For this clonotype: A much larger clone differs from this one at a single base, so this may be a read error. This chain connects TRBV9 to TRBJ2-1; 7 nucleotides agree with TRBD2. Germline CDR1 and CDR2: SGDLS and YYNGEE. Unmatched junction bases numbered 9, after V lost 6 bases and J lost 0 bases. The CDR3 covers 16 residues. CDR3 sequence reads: CASNAPLAVSYNEQFF. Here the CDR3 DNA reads TGTGCCAGCAACGCACCCCTAGCGGTCTCCTACAATGAGCAGTTCTTC.

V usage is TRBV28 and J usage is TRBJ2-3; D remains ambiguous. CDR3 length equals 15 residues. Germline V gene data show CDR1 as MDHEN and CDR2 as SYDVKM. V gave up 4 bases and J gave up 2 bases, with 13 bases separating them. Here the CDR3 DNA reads TGTGCCAGCAGTTCCCCCCCAGAACTCACAGATACGCAGTATTTT. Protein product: CASSSPPELTDTQYF.

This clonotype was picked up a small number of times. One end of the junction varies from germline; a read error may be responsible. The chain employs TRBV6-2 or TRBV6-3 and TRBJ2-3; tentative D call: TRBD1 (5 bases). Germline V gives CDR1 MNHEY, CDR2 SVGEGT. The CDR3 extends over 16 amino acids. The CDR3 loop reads CASSPPRTRSTDTRYF. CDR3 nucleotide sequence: TGTGCCAGCAGTCCCCCCCGGACACGCAGCACAGATACGCGGTATTTT.

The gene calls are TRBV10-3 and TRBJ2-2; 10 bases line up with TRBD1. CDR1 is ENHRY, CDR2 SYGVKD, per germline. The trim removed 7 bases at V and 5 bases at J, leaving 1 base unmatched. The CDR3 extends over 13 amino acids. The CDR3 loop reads CAIKDRGTGELFF. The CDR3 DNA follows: TGTGCCATCAAGGACAGGGGGACCGGGGAGCTGTTTTTT.

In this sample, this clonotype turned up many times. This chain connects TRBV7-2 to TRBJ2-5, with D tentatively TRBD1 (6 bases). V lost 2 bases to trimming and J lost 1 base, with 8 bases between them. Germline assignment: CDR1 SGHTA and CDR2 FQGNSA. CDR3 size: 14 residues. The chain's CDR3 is CASSLIGGQETQYF. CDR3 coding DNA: TGTGCCAGCAGCTTAATAGGGGGCCAAGAGACCCAGTACTTC.

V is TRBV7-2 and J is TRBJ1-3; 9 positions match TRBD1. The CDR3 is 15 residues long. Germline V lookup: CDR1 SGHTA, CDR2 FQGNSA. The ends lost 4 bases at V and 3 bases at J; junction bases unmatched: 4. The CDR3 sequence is CASSSDRGRGNTIYF. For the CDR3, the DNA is TGTGCCAGCAGCTCGGACAGGGGACGTGGAAACACCATATATTTT.